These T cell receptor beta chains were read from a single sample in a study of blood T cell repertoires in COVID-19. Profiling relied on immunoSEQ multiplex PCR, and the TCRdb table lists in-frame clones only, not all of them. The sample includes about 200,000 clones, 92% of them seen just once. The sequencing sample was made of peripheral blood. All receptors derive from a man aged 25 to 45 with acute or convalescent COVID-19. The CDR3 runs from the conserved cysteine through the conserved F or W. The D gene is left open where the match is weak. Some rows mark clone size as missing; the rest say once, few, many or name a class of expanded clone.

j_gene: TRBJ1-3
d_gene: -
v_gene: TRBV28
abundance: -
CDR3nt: TGTGCCAGCAGCCTGTCGTGGGGGCGGGGAAACACCATATATTTT
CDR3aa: CASSLSWGRGNTIYF

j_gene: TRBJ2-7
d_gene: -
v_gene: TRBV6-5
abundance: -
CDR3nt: TGTGCCAGCAGGAAAACAGGGTTCCCCACCTACGAGCAGTACTTC
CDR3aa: CASRKTGFPTYEQYF

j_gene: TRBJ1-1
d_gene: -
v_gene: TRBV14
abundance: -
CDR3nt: TGTGCCAGCAGCCAAGACCGGAACACTGAAGCTTTCTTT
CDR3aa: CASSQDRNTEAFF

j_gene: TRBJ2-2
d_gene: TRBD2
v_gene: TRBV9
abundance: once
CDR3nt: TGTGCCAGCAGCCCGAGGGGAGCGGGAGGGCCCACCGGGGAGCTGTTTTTT
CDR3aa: CASSPRGAGGPTGELFF

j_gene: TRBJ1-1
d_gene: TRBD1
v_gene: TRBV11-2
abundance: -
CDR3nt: TGTGCCAGCAGCTCGGGACAGGGCAAGCCGGAAGCTTTCTTT
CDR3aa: CASSSGQGKPEAFF

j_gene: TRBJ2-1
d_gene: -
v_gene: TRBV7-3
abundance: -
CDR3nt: TGTGCCAGCAGCTTAAGCACGCGCAATGAGCAGTTCTTC
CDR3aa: CASSLSTRNEQFF

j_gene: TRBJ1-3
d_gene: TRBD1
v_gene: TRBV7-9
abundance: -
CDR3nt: TGTGCCAGCGACAGGGGTTCCGGAAACACCATATATTTT
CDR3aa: CASDRGSGNTIYF

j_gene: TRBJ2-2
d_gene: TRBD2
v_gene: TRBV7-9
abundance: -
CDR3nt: TGTGCCAGCACCGACTCCGGGGGGGGCACCGGGGAGCTGTTTTTT
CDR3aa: CASTDSGGGTGELFF

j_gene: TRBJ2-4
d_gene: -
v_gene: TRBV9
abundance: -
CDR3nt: TGTGCCAGCAGCGTATCAGGGGTTGGCAACATTCAGTACTTC
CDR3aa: CASSVSGVGNIQYF

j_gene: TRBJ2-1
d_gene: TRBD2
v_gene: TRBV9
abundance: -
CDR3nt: TGTGCCAGCAGCGTAGATCTAGCGGGAGGAAAGGATGAGCAGTTCTTC
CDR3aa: CASSVDLAGGKDEQFF

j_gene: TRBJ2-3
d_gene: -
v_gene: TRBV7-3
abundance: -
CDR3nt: TGTGCCAGCAGCTTAGGGGGGGCGAAAGATACGCAGTATTTT
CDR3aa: CASSLGGAKDTQYF

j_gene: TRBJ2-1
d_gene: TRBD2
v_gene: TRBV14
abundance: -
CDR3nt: TGTGCCAGCAGCCAATTGGGGCGGGGGACTTATAATGAGCAGTTCTTC
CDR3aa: CASSQLGRGTYNEQFF

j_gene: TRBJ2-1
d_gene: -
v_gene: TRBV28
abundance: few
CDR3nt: TGTGCCAGCAGTTCTCCGAGACTGAGGGAGAACAATGAGCAGTTCTTC
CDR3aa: CASSSPRLRENNEQFF

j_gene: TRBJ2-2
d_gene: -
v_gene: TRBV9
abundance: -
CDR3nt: TGTGCCAGCAGCGTAAGAGGAGGGGGCGCGGGCACCGGGGAGCTGTTTTTT
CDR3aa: CASSVRGGGAGTGELFF

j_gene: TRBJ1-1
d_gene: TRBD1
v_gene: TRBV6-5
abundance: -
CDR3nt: TGTGCCAGCAGTTACTTCGGAGGGGGCCGGAACACTGAAGCTTTCTTT
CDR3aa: CASSYFGGGRNTEAFF

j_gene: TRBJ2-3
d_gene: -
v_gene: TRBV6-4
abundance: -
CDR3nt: TGTGCCAGCAGTGAAGGCGGGACTAGCACAGATACGCAGTATTTT
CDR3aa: CASSEGGTSTDTQYF

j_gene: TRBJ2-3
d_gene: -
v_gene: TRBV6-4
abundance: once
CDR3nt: TGTGCCATCTCCCTTAGGGAGACGACAGATACGCAGTATTTT
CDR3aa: CAISLRETTDTQYF

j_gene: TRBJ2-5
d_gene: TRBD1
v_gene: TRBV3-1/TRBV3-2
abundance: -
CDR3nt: TGTGCCAGCAGCCGACTCTCTGAGGGGGCAGAGACCCAGTACTTC
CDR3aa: CASSRLSEGAETQYF

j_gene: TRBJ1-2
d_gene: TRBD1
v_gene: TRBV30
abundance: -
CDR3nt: TGTGCCTGGATGACGCCAGGGGGCAGTAACTATGGCTACACCTTC
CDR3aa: CAWMTPGGSNYGYTF

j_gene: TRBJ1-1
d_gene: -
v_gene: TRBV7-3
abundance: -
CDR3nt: TGTGCCAGCAGCGTTTTTGGGGGGGTTGGTGACACTGAAGCTTTCTTT
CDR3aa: CASSVFGGVGDTEAFF

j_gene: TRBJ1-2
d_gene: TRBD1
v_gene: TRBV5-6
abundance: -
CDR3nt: TGTGCCAGCAGCAAAGGGACAGAATTTGGCTACACCTTC
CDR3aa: CASSKGTEFGYTF

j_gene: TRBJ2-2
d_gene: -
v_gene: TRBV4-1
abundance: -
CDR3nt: TGCGCCAGCAGAACTACAGGGATTACGAACACCGGGGAGCTGTTTTTT
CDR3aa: CASRTTGITNTGELFF

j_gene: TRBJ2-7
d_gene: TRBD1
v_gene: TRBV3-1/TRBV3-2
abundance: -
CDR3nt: TGTGCCAGCAGCCTCAGGGGGCCTTCCTACGAGCAGTACTTC
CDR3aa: CASSLRGPSYEQYF

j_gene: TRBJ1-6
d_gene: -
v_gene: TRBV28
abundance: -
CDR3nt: TGTGCCAGCAGTATCACAGGGTCTAACTATAATTCACCCCTCCACTTT
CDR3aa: CASSITGSNYNSPLHF

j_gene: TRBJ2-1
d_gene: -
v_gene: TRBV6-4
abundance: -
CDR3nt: TGTGCCAGCAGTGACGAGGTCGGGGATGAGCAGTTCTTC
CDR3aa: CASSDEVGDEQFF

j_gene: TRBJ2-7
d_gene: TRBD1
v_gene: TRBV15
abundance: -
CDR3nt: TGTGCCACCAGCGAGGGACAGGGTAGGCACGAGCAGTACTTC
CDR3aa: CATSEGQGRHEQYF

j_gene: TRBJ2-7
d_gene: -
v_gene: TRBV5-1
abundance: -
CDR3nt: TGCGCCAGCAGCTTCGGGCCGATTCAGGGGCCTAACTCCTACGAGCAGTACTTC
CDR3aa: CASSFGPIQGPNSYEQYF

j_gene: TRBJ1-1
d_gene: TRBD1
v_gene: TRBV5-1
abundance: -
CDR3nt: TGCGCCAGCAAAAGACAGGGCAGGGATACTGAAGCTTTCTTT
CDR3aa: CASKRQGRDTEAFF

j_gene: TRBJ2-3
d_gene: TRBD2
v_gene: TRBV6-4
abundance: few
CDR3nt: TGTGCCAGCAGTGACTCGGGACTAGCGGGACCAGATACGCAGTATTTT
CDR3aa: CASSDSGLAGPDTQYF

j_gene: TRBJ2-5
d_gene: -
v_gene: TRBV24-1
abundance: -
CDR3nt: TGTGCCACCAGTGATTTCCGCCGTCTGAGGGTTCAAGAGACCCAGTACTTC
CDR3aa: CATSDFRRLRVQETQYF

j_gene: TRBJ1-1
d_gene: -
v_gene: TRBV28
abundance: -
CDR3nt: TGTGCCAGCACGGGGAACACTGAAGCTTTCTTT
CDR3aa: CASTGNTEAFF